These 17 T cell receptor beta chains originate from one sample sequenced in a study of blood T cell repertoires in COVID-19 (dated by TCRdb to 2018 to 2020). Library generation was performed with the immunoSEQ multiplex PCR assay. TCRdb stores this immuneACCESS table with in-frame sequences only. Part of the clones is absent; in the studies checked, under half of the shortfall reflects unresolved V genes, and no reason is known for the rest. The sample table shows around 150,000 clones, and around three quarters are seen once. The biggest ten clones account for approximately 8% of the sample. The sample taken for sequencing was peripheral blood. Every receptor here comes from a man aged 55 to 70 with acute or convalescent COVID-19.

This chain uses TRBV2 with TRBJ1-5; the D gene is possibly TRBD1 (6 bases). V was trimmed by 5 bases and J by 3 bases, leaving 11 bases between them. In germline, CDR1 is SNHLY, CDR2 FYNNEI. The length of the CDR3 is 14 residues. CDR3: CASSRGGSNQPQHF. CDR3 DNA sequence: TGTGCCAGCAGTAGGGGGGGGTCCAATCAGCCCCAGCATTTT.

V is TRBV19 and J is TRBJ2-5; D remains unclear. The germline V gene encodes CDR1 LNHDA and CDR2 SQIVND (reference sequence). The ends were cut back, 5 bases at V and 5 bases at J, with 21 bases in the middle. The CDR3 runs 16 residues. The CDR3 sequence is CASSSGAVFGRETQYF. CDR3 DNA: TGTGCCAGTAGTTCCGGCGCGGTGTTCGGAAGGGAGACCCAGTACTTC.

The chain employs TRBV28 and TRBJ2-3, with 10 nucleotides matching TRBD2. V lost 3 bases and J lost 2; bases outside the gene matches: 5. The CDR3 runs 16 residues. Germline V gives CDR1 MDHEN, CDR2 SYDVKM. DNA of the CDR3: TGTGCCAGCAGTTTCTCTAGCGGGGGCTACACAGATACGCAGTATTTT. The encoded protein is CASSFSSGGYTDTQYF.

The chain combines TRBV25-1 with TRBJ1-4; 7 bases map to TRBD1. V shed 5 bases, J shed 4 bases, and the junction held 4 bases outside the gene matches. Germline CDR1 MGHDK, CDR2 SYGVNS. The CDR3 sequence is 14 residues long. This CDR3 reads CASSLTGHNEKLFF. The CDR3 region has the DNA TGTGCCAGCAGTTTGACAGGGCATAATGAAAAACTGTTTTTT.

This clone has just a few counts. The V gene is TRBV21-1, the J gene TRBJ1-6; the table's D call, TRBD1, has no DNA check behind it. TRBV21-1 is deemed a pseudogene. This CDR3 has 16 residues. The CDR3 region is CASSKAKKGRNSPLHF. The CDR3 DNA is TGTGCCAGCAGCAAAGCGAAGAAGGGGCGGAATTCACCCCTCCACTTT.

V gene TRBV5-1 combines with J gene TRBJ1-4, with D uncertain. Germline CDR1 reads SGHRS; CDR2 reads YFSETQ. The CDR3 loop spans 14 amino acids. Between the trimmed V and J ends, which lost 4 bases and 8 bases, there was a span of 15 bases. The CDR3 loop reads CASSPRGGREKLFF. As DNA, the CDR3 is TGCGCCAGCAGCCCTCGGGGAGGTCGCGAAAAACTGTTTTTT.

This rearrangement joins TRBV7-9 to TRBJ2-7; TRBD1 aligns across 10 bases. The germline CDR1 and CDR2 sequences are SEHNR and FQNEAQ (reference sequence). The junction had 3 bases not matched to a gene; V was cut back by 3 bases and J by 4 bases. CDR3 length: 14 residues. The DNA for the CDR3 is TGTGCCAGCAGCTTCAGGACAGGGGGGTACGAGCAGTACTTC. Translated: CASSFRTGGYEQYF.

CDR3 sequence reads: CASSEQGAWNTEAFF. The CDR3 DNA reads as TGTGCCAGCAGTGAACAGGGGGCCTGGAACACTGAAGCTTTCTTT. V and J are TRBV25-1 and TRBJ1-1, with 8 bases fitting TRBD1. The CDR3 extends over 15 amino acids. The germline V gene encodes CDR1 MGHDK and CDR2 SYGVNS. V was pared by 2 bases and J by 1 base, with 3 bases of the junction left unmatched.

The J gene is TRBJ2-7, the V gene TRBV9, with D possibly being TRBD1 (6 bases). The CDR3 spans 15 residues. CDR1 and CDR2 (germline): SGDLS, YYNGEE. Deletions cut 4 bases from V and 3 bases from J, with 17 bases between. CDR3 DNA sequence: TGTGCCAGCAGCACAACAGGGACGGAGAACTACGAGCAGTACTTC. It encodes CASSTTGTENYEQYF.

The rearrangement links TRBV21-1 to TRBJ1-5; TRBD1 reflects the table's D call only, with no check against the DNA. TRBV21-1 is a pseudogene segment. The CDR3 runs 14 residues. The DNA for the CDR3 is TGTGCCGCTCCCTTCAGGGGGCAAGATCAGCCCCAGCATTTT. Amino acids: CAAPFRGQDQPQHF.

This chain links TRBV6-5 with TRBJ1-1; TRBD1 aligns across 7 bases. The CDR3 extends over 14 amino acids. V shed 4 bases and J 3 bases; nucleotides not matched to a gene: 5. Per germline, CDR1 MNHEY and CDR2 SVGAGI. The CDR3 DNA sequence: TGTGCCAGCAGTTCGACAGGGAGCGACACTGAAGCTTTCTTT. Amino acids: CASSSTGSDTEAFF.

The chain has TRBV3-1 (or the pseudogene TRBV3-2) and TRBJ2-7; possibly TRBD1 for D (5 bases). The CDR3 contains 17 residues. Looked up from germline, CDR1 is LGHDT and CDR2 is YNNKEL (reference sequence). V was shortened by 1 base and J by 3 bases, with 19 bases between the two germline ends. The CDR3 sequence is CASSQGLGQGGIYEQYF. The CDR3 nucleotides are TGTGCCAGCAGCCAAGGTCTCGGCCAGGGTGGAATCTACGAGCAGTACTTC.

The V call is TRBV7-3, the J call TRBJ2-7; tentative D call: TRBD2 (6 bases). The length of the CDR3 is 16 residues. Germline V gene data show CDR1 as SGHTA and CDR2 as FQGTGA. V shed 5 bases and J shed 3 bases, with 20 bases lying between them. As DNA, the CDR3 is TGTGCCAGCAGCCCCGTGGGGGGTTCAAAGAGCTACGAGCAGTACTTC. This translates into CASSPVGGSKSYEQYF.

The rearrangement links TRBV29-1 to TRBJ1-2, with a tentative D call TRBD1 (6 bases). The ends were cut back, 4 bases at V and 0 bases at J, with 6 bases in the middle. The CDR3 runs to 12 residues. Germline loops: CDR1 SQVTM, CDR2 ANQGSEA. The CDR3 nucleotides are TGCAGCGTTGGACAGGCTAACTATGGCTACACCTTC. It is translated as CSVGQANYGYTF.

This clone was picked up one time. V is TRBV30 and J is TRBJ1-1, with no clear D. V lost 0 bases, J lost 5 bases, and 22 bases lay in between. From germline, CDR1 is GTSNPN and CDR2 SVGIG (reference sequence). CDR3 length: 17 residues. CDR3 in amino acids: CAWSVLRVNTFYTEAFF. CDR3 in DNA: TGTGCCTGGAGTGTTTTGAGGGTGAACACCTTCTATACTGAAGCTTTCTTT.

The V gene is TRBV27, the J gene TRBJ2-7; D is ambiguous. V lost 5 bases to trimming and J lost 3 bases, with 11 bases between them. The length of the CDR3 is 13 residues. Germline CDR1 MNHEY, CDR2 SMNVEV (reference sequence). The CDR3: CASSLTVNYEQYF. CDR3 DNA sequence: TGTGCCAGCAGTCTAACAGTGAACTACGAGCAGTACTTC.

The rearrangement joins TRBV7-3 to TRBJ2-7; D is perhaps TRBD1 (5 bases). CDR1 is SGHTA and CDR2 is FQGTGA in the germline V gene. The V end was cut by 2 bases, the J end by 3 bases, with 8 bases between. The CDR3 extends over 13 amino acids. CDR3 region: CASSLEGDYEQYF. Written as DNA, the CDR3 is TGTGCCAGCAGCTTAGAAGGGGACTACGAGCAGTACTTC.